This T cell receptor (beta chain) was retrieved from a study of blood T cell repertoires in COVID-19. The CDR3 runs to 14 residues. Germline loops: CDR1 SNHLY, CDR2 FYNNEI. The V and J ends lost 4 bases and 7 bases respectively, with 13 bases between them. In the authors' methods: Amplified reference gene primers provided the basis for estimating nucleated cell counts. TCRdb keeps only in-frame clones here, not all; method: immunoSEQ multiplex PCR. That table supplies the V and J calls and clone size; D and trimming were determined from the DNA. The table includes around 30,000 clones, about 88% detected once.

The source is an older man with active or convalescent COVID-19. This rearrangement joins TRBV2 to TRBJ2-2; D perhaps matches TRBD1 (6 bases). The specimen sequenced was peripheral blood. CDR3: CASSAVGAGGELFF. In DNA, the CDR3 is TGTGCCAGCAGTGCCGTGGGGGCGGGCGGGGAGCTGTTTTTT.